These 6 T cell receptor beta chains share one sample of origin, sequenced in a study of Ad26.COV2.S vaccination and SARS-CoV-2 variants. Repertoires were generated with immunoSEQ multiplex PCR, while TCRdb's copy carries only in-frame clones and drops some. The data contain around 370,000 clones, roughly 94% of them seen just once; the ten biggest clones take up about 3.8%. The specimen was peripheral blood, collected after recovery from COVID-19. These receptors were obtained from a human donor who had recovered from COVID-19.

V gene TRBV5-1 combines with J gene TRBJ1-1; D is ambiguous. The ends were cut back, 6 bases at V and 1 base at J, with 19 bases in the middle. This CDR3 region has 16 residues. Germline-derived CDR1 and CDR2 are SGHRS and YFSETQ. The CDR3 here is CASIGQPSTTNTEAFF. The CDR3 nucleotides read TGCGCCAGCATTGGGCAGCCTTCAACTACGAACACTGAAGCTTTCTTT.

The chain links TRBV2 to TRBJ1-5; TRBD1 might be the D (5 bases). Germline V CDR1 and CDR2: SNHLY, FYNNEI. With 2 bases removed from V and 4 bases from J, the gap between germline ends came to 12 bases. CDR3 length equals 15 residues. The CDR3 is CASSELGGPNQPQHF. CDR3 sequence (DNA): TGTGCCAGCAGTGAATTGGGGGGACCTAATCAGCCCCAGCATTTT.

Only one count was recorded for this clone. The V gene is TRBV5-4, the J gene TRBJ1-2; TRBD1 might be the D (5 bases). V lost 7 bases, J lost 3 bases, and 13 bases lay in between. Germline V gene sequence: CDR1 SGHNT, CDR2 YYREEE (reference sequence). The CDR3 spans 13 residues. The chain's CDR3 is CASGGGTDYGYTF. The CDR3 DNA is TGTGCCAGCGGAGGCGGGACCGACTATGGCTACACCTTC.

The chain couples TRBV18 to TRBJ1-1; D is unresolved. The germline CDR1 and CDR2 sequences are KGHSH and LQKENI. The CDR3 is made up of 13 amino acids. The V end was cut by 5 bases, the J end by 3 bases, with 10 bases between. In DNA, the CDR3 is TGTGCCAGCTCAGGTTCGAGGGACACTGAAGCTTTCTTT. Translation: CASSGSRDTEAFF.

This rearrangement joins TRBV7-2 to TRBJ2-1; TRBD2 is a possible D gene (7 bases). V lost 4 bases and J lost 7, with 17 bases in between. Looked up from germline, CDR1 is SGHTA and CDR2 is FQGNSA. CDR3 length: 15 amino acids. As DNA, the CDR3 is TGTGCCAGCAGCTCCGGGGGGCTTGATTTGAATGAGCAGTTCTTC. Its protein is CASSSGGLDLNEQFF. Using reference TRBV7-2 and TRBJ2-1 for the parts outside the CDR3, the full variable domain is GAGVSQSPSNKVTEKGKDVELRCDPISGHTALYWYRQSLGQGLEFLIYFQGNSAPDKSGLPSDRFSAERTGGSVSTLTIQRTQQEDSAVYLCASSSGGLDLNEQFFGPGTRLTVL.

The chain links TRBV20-1 to TRBJ2-7; TRBD1 is a possible D gene (5 bases). The germline V gene has CDR1 DFQATT and CDR2 SNEGSKA (reference sequence). With 4 bases removed from V and 2 bases from J, the gap between germline ends came to 6 bases. This CDR3 has 11 amino acids. In DNA form, the CDR3 reads TGCAGTGCTACGGACACCTACGAGCAGTACTTC. Amino acids: CSATDTYEQYF.